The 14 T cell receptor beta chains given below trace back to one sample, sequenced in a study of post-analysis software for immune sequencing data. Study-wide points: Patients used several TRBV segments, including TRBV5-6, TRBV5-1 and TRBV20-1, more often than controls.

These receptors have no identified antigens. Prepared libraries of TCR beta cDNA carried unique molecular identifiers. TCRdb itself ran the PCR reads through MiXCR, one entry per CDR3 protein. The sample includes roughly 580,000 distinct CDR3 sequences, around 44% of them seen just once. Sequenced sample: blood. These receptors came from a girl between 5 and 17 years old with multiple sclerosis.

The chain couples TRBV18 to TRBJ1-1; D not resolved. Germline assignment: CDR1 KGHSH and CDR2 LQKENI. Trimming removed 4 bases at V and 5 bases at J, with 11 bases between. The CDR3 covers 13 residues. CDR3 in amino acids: CASSHYRGTEAFF. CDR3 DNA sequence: TGTGCCAGCTCACACTACAGAGGGACTGAAGCTTTCTTT.

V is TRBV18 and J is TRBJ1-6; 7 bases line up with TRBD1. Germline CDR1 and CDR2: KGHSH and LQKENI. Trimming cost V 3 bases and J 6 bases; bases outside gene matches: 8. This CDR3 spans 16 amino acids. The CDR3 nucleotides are TGTGCCAGCTCACCGAATCCCGGGACAGTTAATTCACCCCTCCACTTT. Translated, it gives CASSPNPGTVNSPLHF.

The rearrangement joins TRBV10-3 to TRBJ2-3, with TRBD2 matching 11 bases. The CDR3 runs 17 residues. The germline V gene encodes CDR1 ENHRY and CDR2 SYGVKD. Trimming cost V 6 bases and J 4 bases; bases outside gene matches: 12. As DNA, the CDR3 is TGTGCCATCAGGGGACAAATAGCGGGGGGGCCCCCAGATACGCAGTATTTT. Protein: CAIRGQIAGGPPDTQYF.

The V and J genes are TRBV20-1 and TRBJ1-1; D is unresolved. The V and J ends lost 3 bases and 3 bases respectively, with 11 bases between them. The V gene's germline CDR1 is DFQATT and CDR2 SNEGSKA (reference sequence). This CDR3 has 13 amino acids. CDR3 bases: TGCAGTGCTAGGGCGCCAGGCCACACTGAAGCTTTCTTT. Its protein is CSARAPGHTEAFF.

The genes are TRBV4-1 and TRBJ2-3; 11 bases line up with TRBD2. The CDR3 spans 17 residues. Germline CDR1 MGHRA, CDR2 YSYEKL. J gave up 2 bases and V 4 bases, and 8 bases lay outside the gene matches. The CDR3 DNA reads TGCGCCAGCAGCCTCCTGTTGACTAGCGGGAACACAGATACGCAGTATTTT. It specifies CASSLLLTSGNTDTQYF.

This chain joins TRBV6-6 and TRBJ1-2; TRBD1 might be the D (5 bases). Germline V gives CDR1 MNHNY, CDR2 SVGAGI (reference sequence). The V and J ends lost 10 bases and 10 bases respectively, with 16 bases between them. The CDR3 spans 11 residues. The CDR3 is CATGGDHDYTF. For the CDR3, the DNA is TGTGCCACCGGGGGGGACCATGACTACACCTTC.

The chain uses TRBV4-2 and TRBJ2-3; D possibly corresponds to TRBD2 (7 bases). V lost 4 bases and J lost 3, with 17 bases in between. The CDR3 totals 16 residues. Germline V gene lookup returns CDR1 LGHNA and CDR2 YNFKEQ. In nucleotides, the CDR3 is TGTGCCAGCAGCCGACAGCGCGGGGGCGATACAGATACGCAGTATTTT. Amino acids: CASSRQRGGDTDTQYF.

The CDR3 nucleotides read TGCAGCGTTGAAGTTAGGGACAAAGGAGATGGCTACACCTTC. Translation: CSVEVRDKGDGYTF. The genes are TRBV29-1 and TRBJ1-2; D may be TRBD1 (6 bases). Germline values: CDR1 SQVTM, CDR2 ANQGSEA. V shed 1 base and J shed 6 bases, with 15 bases lying between them. CDR3 size: 14 residues.

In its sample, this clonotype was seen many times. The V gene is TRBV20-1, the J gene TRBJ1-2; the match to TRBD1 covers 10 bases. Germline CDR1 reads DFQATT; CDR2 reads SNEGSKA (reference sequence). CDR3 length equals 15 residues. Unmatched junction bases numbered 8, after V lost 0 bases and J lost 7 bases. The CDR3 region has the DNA TGCAGTGCTAGAGATGGACAGGGGGTATCTAGTGGCTACACCTTC. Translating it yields CSARDGQGVSSGYTF.

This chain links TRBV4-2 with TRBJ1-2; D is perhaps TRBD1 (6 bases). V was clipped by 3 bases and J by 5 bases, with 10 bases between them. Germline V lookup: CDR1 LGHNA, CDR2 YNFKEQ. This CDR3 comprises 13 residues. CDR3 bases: TGTGCCAGCAGCCAGGGGGCGCGTTATGGCTACACCTTC. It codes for CASSQGARYGYTF.

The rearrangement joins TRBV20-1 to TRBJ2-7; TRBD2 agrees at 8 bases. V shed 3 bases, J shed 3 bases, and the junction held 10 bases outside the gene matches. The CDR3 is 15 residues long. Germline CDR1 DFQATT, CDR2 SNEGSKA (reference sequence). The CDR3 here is CSARGTRGRHYEQYF. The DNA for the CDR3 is TGCAGTGCTAGGGGGACTAGAGGCCGACACTACGAGCAGTACTTC.

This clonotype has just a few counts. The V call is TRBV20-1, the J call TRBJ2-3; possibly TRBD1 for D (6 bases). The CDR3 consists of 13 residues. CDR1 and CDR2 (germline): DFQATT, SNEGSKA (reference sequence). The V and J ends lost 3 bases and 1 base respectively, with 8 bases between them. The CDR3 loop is CSASSGGTDTQYF. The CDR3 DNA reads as TGCAGTGCTAGTTCAGGGGGCACAGATACGCAGTATTTT.

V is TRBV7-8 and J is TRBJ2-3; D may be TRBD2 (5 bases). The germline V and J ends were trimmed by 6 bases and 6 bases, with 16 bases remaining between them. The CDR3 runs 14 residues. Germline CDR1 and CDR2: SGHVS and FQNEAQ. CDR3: CASRIQRTDDTQYF. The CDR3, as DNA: TGTGCCAGCAGGATCCAGAGGACTGATGATACGCAGTATTTT. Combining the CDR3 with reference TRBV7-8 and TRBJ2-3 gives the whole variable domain GAGVSQSPRYKVAKRGQDVALRCDPISGHVSLFWYQQALGQGPEFLTYFQNEAQLDKSGLPSDRFFAERPEGSVSTLKIQRTQQEDSAVYLCASRIQRTDDTQYFGPGTRLTVL.

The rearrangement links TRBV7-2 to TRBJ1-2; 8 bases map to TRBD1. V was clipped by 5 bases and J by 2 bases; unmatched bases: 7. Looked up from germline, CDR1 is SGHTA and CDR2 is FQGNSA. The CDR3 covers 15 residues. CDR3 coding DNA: TGTGCCAGCAGCCGCGCGACAGGGGCCAACTATGGCTACACCTTC. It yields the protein CASSRATGANYGYTF.